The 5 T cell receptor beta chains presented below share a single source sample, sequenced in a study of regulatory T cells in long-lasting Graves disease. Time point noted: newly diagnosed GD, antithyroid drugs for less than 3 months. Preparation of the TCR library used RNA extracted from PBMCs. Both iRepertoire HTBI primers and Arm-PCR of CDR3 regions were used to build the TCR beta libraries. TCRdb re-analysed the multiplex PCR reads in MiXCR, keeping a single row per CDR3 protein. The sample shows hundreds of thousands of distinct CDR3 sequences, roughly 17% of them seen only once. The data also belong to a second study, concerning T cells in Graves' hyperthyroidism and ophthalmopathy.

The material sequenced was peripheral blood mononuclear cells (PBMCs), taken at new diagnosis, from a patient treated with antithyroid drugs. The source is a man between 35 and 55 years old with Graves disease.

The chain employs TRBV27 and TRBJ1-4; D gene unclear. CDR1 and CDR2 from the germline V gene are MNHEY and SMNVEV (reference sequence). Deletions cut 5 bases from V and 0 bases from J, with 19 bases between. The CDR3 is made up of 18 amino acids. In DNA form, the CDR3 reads TGTGCCAGCAGTCCCCGACAAGGGTTCCTTGCAACTAATGAAAAACTGTTTTTT. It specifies CASSPRQGFLATNEKLFF.

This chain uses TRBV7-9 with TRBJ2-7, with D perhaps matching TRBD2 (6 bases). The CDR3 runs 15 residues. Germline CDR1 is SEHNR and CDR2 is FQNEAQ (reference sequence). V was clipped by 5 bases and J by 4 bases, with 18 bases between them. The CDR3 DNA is TGTGCCAGCAGCCTCGGGACTTCGGCCCTATACGAGCAGTACTTC. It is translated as CASSLGTSALYEQYF.

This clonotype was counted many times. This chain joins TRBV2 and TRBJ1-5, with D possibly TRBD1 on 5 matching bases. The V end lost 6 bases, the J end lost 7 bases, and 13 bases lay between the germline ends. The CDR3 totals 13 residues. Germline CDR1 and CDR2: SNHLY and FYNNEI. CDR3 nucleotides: TGTGCCAGCAGCCTGATCGGGGGACAGCCCCAGCATTTT. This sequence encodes CASSLIGGQPQHF.

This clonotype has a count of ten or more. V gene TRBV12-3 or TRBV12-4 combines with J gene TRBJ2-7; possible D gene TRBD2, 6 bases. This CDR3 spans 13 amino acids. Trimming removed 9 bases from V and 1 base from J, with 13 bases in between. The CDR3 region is CASAGYGSYEQYF. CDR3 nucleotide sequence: TGTGCCAGTGCGGGGTACGGGTCCTACGAGCAGTACTTC.

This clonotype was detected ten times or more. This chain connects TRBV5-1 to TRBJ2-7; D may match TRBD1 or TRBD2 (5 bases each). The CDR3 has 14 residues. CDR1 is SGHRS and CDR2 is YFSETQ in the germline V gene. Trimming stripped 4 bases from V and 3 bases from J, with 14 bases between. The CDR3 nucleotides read TGCGCCAGCAGCCTCGGGACCGAGCGCTACGAGCAGTACTTC. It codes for CASSLGTERYEQYF.